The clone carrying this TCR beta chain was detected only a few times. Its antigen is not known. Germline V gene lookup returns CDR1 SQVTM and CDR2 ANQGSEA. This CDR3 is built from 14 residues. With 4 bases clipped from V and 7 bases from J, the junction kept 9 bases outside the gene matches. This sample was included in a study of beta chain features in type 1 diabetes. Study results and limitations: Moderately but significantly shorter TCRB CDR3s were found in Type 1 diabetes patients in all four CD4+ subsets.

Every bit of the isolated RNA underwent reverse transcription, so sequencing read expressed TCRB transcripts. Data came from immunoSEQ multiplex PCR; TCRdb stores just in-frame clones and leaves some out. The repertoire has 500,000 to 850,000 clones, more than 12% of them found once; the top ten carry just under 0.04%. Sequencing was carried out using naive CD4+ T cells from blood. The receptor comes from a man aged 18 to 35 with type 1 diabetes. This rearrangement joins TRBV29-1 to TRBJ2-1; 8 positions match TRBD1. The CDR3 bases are TGCAGCGTTGCTGGGCAGGGGGCCGGGAATGAGCAGTTCTTC. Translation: CSVAGQGAGNEQFF.